This T cell receptor beta chain was sequenced in a study of breast tumors, draining lymph nodes, adjacent tissues. Study results and limitations: Tumor and nontumor repertoires were significantly more similar in luminal-like than in basal-like breast cancer. Most tumor T cells seemingly derive from lymph node, then expand in tumor. The lymph node origin of tumor T cells was framed as consistent with a hypothesis, not demonstrated. Tumors had less TCR diversity than lymph nodes, more than nontumor tissue.

TCRdb re-analysed the multiplex PCR reads in MiXCR, keeping a single row per CDR3 protein. The table lists about 230,000 distinct CDR3 sequences, approximately 29% of them singletons. With regard to this clonotype: Its target is unknown.

CDR3 length: 14 amino acids. The germline CDR1 and CDR2 sequences are LNHDA and SQIVND (reference sequence). V was shortened by 4 bases and J by 4 bases, with 13 bases between the two germline ends. The lymph nodes were axillary draining lymph nodes from breast cancer patients. Sequenced input: axillary lymph node tissue. The gene calls are TRBV19 and TRBJ1-2; a possible D gene is TRBD1 (6 bases). The receptor was isolated from a female donor with breast cancer. Some clones in this sample may be carry-over from other donors' samples. This CDR3 is CASSRSGGTYGYTF. DNA for the CDR3: TGTGCCAGTAGTAGGAGCGGGGGCACCTATGGCTACACCTTC. The entire variable domain, with the rest obtained from reference TRBV19 and TRBJ1-2, is as follows: DGGITQSPKYLFRKEGQNVTLSCEQNLNHDAMYWYRQDPGQGLRLIYYSQIVNDFQKGDIAEGYSVSREKKESFPLTVTSAQKNPTAFYLCASSRSGGTYGYTFGSGTRLTVV.